The T cell receptor beta chain under discussion was sequenced for a study of T cells in Graves' hyperthyroidism and ophthalmopathy. Broader study findings: The model identified upcoming ophthalmopathy a median roughly 6.5 months ahead of onset.

The CDR3 is 16 amino acids. Germline-derived CDR1 and CDR2 are ENHRY and SYGVKD. With regard to this clonotype: The antigen is not known. A read error may produce the germline difference seen at one junction end.

Clinical Activity Scores of at least 3, NOSPECS grades of at least 4 and durations under 3 months characterized ophthalmopathy patients. Uncontrolled infection, other autoimmune disease, pregnancy or lactation excluded patients. It was approximately 9.7 ml of fresh peripheral blood that supplied the PBMCs. Amplified regions were TCR beta CDR3 sequences from RNA transcripts. The HTBI primer set served for first-round RT-PCR of the TCR CDR3. TCRdb redid the calling of the multiplex PCR reads with MiXCR, one entry per CDR3 protein. Of about 640,000 distinct CDR3 sequences listed, about 20% are singletons.

The sequenced sample was blood. The V call is TRBV10-3, the J call TRBJ2-4; 9 nucleotides match TRBD2. This clonotype originated in a man younger than 45 with Graves' ophthalmopathy. This CDR3 reads CAISEPGLAPKNTQYF. In nucleotides, the CDR3 is TGTGCCATCAGTGAGCCGGGACTAGCACCCAAAAACACTCAGTACTTC.